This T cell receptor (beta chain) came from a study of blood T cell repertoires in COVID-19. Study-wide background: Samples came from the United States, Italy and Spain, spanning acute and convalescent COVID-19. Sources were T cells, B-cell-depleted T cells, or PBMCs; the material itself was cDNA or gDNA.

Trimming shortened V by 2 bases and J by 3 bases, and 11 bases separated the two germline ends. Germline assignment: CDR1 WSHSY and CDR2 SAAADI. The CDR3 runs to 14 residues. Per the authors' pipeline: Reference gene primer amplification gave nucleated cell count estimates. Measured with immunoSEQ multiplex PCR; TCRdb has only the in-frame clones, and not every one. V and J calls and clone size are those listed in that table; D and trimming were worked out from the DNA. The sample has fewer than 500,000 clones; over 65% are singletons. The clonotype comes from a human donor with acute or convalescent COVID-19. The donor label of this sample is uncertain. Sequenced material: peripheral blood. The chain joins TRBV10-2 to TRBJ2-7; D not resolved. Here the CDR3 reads CASSEGVGGYEQYF. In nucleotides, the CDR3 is TGCGCCAGCAGTGAGGGAGTAGGTGGCTACGAGCAGTACTTC.